This TCR beta chain came from a study of blood T cell repertoires in COVID-19. The CDR3 covers 14 residues. The ends were cut back, 6 bases at V and 2 bases at J, with 14 bases in the middle. Germline V gives CDR1 SNHLY, CDR2 FYNNEI. This clone was detected a few times. The assay was immunoSEQ multiplex PCR, and TCRdb's table has in-frame clones only and misses some. Altogether about 330,000 clones are present, more than 75% being singletons, with the ten largest covering under 2%. V gene TRBV2 combines with J gene TRBJ2-7, with D possibly TRBD1 on 6 matching bases. Input material: peripheral blood. The sequence was collected from a woman in her 50s with acute or convalescent COVID-19. In DNA, the CDR3 is TGTGCCAGCAGGGCGACGGGGACACCCTACGAGCAGTACTTC. It specifies CASRATGTPYEQYF.